Each of the 24 T cell receptor beta chains below was sequenced from the same sample in a study of T cells after yellow fever vaccination. TCRdb recomputed calls from the 5' RACE reads with MiXCR, one row per CDR3 protein. The repertoire consists of around 310,000 distinct CDR3 sequences, with under 5% occurring once and the leading ten covering approximately 24%. Sequences were derived from PBMCs, sampled 5 days after the yellow fever booster vaccination. The receptors shown here come from a man in his late teens or twenties who received the YFV17D yellow fever vaccine.

Comment on this clonotype: This likely comes from a read error, as the CDR3 has no conserved phenylalanine or tryptophan at its end. The rearrangement links TRBV7-9 to TRBJ2-5; 10 bases are a match to TRBD2. J gave up 2 bases and V 6 bases, and 3 bases lay outside the gene matches. Germline V CDR1 and CDR2: SEHNR, FQNEAQ (reference sequence). The CDR3 totals 14 residues. The CDR3 sequence is CASRLLAGQETQYY. Here the CDR3 DNA reads TGTGCCAGCAGACTACTAGCGGGGCAAGAGACCCAGTACTAC.

This clonotype was picked up many times. This chain joins TRBV7-2 and TRBJ1-6, with no clear D. The CDR3 runs 18 residues. CDR1 and CDR2 from the germline V gene are SGHTA and FQGNSA. Trimming took 2 bases from V and 3 from J, leaving 17 bases between them. The CDR3 reads CASSLRLLNSHYNSPLHF. The CDR3, as DNA: TGTGCCAGCAGCTTAAGGCTGCTGAATTCCCACTATAATTCACCCCTCCACTTT.

The chain has TRBV7-2 and TRBJ1-2; 9 nucleotides match TRBD1. The germline V gene encodes CDR1 SGHTA and CDR2 FQGNSA. The junction had 12 bases not matched to a gene; V was cut back by 5 bases and J by 8 bases. The CDR3 is made up of 15 amino acids. This chain's CDR3 is CASSVRDRALFGYTF. As DNA, the CDR3 is TGTGCCAGCAGCGTCCGGGACAGGGCCCTCTTCGGCTACACCTTC.

This clonotype was detected many times. This chain uses TRBV29-1 with TRBJ1-3, with D unresolved. The CDR3 totals 14 residues. From germline, CDR1 is SQVTM and CDR2 ANQGSEA. V lost 6 bases to trimming and J lost 4 bases, with 16 bases between them. The CDR3 DNA is TGCAGCGTGACGACGGGAGCATGGGGAAACACCATATATTTT. Translated: CSVTTGAWGNTIYF.

The genes are TRBV3-1 and TRBJ1-1; 7 nucleotides line up with TRBD1. This CDR3 contains 20 residues. V shed 0 bases and J 5 bases; nucleotides not matched to a gene: 21. CDR1 LGHDT and CDR2 YNNKEL come from the germline V gene (reference sequence). The CDR3 coding sequence is TGTGCCAGCAGCCAAGATATAAGGATTATTGGGAGAGGGGGCGAGACTGAAGCTTTCTTT. Amino acids: CASSQDIRIIGRGGETEAFF.

The sample holds many counts of this clonotype. The J gene is TRBJ1-3, the V gene TRBV10-3; 9 bases align to TRBD1. Trimming cost V 2 bases and J 0 bases; bases outside gene matches: 2. In germline, CDR1 is ENHRY, CDR2 SYGVKD. CDR3 length equals 16 residues. CDR3: CAISEGQGPSGNTIYF. CDR3 sequence (DNA): TGTGCCATCAGTGAGGGACAGGGGCCCTCTGGAAACACCATATATTTT.

The table lists this clonotype with many counts. The chain recombines TRBV7-2 with TRBJ2-4, with 12 bases lining up with TRBD2. J lost 1 base, V lost 4 bases, and 8 bases had no gene match. The germline V gene has CDR1 SGHTA and CDR2 FQGNSA. This CDR3 comprises 18 residues. CDR3 protein: CASSYGLAGTQAKNIQYF. CDR3 coding DNA: TGTGCCAGCAGCTACGGACTAGCGGGAACACAGGCCAAAAACATTCAGTACTTC.

This clonotype was counted many times. The V call is TRBV5-1, the J call TRBJ2-2; D might be TRBD1 (5 bases). Germline V gene data show CDR1 as SGHRS and CDR2 as YFSETQ. V dropped 2 bases and J dropped 6 bases, with 14 bases sitting between them. The CDR3 spans 15 residues. This chain's CDR3 is CASSFSLVQAGELFF. CDR3 nucleotide sequence: TGCGCCAGCAGCTTCTCTTTGGTACAGGCCGGGGAGCTGTTTTTT. Full variable domain (missing parts from reference TRBV5-1 and TRBJ2-2): KAGVTQTPRYLIKTRGQQVTLSCSPISGHRSVSWYQQTPGQGLQFLFEYFSETQRNKGNFPGRFSGRQFSNSRSEMNVSTLELGDSALYLCASSFSLVQAGELFFGEGSRLTVL.

This clonotype was counted ten times or more. This chain joins TRBV5-1 and TRBJ2-2; TRBD2 is a possible D gene (5 bases). Trimming stripped 3 bases from V and 9 bases from J, with 6 bases between. The CDR3 is 11 amino acids. Looked up from germline, CDR1 is SGHRS and CDR2 is YFSETQ. The CDR3 protein is CASSSTRELFF. DNA for the CDR3: TGCGCCAGCAGCTCGACTAGGGAGCTGTTTTTT. The full variable domain, its missing parts supplied by reference TRBV5-1 and TRBJ2-2, is KAGVTQTPRYLIKTRGQQVTLSCSPISGHRSVSWYQQTPGQGLQFLFEYFSETQRNKGNFPGRFSGRQFSNSRSEMNVSTLELGDSALYLCASSSTRELFFGEGSRLTVL.

This clonotype has ten or more counts. The chain joins TRBV5-1 to TRBJ2-7; TRBD2 matches at 13 bases. The CDR3 has 16 amino acids. The trim removed 7 bases at V and 0 bases at J, leaving 7 bases unmatched. Germline values: CDR1 SGHRS, CDR2 YFSETQ. As DNA, the CDR3 is TGCGCCAGCTCTGGACTAGCGGGGGCTGGCTCCTACGAGCAGTACTTC. The encoded protein is CASSGLAGAGSYEQYF.

The V and J genes are TRBV6-2 or TRBV6-3 and TRBJ1-4; the D is unclear. This CDR3 has 13 residues. V gave up 7 bases and J gave up 3 bases, with 9 bases separating them. CDR1 and CDR2 from the germline V gene are MNHEY and SVGEGT. For the CDR3, the DNA is TGTGCCAGCACCGTGATCCCTAATGAAAAACTGTTTTTT. This encodes CASTVIPNEKLFF.

This clonotype was observed at least ten times. This rearrangement joins TRBV4-1 to TRBJ1-1; TRBD1 aligns across 7 bases. CDR3 length: 15 residues. From germline, CDR1 is MGHRA and CDR2 YSYEKL. The V segment lost 5 bases and the J segment 0 bases; nucleotides outside the gene matches: 6. CDR3 bases: TGCGCCAGCAGCTCACGACAGGGAATGAACACTGAAGCTTTCTTT. The encoded protein is CASSSRQGMNTEAFF.

This clonotype showed up many times. The V call is TRBV18, the J call TRBJ2-1; the D is unclear. The CDR3 loop spans 17 amino acids. From germline, CDR1 is KGHSH and CDR2 LQKENI. Trimming stripped 3 bases from V and 0 bases from J, with 15 bases between. This CDR3 is CASSPFQDLSSYNEQFF. The CDR3 DNA is TGTGCCAGCTCACCTTTCCAGGACCTTAGCTCCTACAATGAGCAGTTCTTC.

The J gene is TRBJ2-3, the V gene TRBV29-1, with a possible D match to TRBD1 (6 bases). CDR1 SQVTM and CDR2 ANQGSEA come from the germline V gene. Trimming removed 4 bases at V and 6 bases at J, with 17 bases between. The CDR3 covers 14 residues. This chain's CDR3 is CSVVPDSQQDTQYF. The CDR3 DNA is TGCAGCGTTGTTCCGGACAGCCAACAGGATACGCAGTATTTT.

In this sample, this clonotype turned up a few times. The chain recombines TRBV10-2 with TRBJ2-3; TRBD1 or TRBD2 may be the D gene (5 bases each). CDR3 length: 13 amino acids. V was shortened by 2 bases and J by 6 bases, with 9 bases between the two germline ends. Germline V gene lookup returns CDR1 WSHSY and CDR2 SAAADI. The chain's CDR3 is CASSERGGDTQYF. CDR3 coding DNA: TGCGCCAGCAGTGAGCGTGGGGGTGATACGCAGTATTTT.

This clonotype was observed at least ten times. The genes are TRBV7-9 and TRBJ2-7, with D perhaps TRBD2 (7 bases). Germline V gives CDR1 SEHNR, CDR2 FQNEAQ (reference sequence). CDR3 size: 16 residues. V gave up 4 bases and J gave up 3 bases, with 19 bases separating them. The CDR3 region is CASSWGGNGVHYEQYV. CDR3 nucleotides: TGTGCCAGCAGCTGGGGGGGCAACGGGGTGCACTACGAGCAGTACGTC.

As regards this clonotype: A read error is possible here, since a much larger clone lies one base away. The V call is TRBV7-9, the J call TRBJ1-1, with D hard to call. From germline, CDR1 is SEHNR and CDR2 FQNEAQ (reference sequence). The CDR3 loop spans 15 amino acids. Trimming cost V 0 bases and J 1 base, with 9 bases left between them. The chain's CDR3 is CASSLAGNPNTEAFF. The DNA for the CDR3 is TGTGCCAGCAGCTTAGCAGGAAATCCGAACACTGAAGCTTTCTTT.

The V call is TRBV14, the J call TRBJ2-2, with a tentative D call TRBD2 (5 bases). This CDR3 is 13 amino acids long. V was clipped by 5 bases and J by 8 bases, with 12 bases between them. The germline gives CDR1 SGHDN, CDR2 FVKESK. The CDR3 reads CASSGEFFGELFF. For the CDR3, the DNA is TGTGCCAGCAGCGGGGAGTTCTTTGGGGAGCTGTTTTTT.

V and J are TRBV3-1 and TRBJ1-6; D is unresolved. CDR1 and CDR2 (germline): LGHDT, YNNKEL (reference sequence). With 5 bases removed from V and 6 bases from J, the gap between germline ends came to 14 bases. The CDR3 consists of 15 residues. CDR3 sequence: CASSTRTEINSPLHF. The CDR3 DNA is TGTGCCAGCAGCACGAGGACCGAGATTAATTCACCCCTCCACTTT.

The chain has TRBV6-2 or TRBV6-3 and TRBJ2-3; 8 bases map to TRBD2. The ends lost 6 bases at V and 2 bases at J; junction bases unmatched: 7. The V gene's germline CDR1 is MNHEY and CDR2 SVGEGT. The CDR3 covers 15 residues. The CDR3 spells CASSPRGAYTDTQYF. CDR3 bases: TGTGCCAGCAGCCCGCGGGGGGCCTACACAGATACGCAGTATTTT.

This clonotype showed up many times. The V gene is TRBV5-4, the J gene TRBJ2-5; the D is unclear. The CDR3 has 13 residues. The V gene's germline CDR1 is SGHNT and CDR2 YYREEE (reference sequence). Trimming shortened V by 0 bases and J by 2 bases, and 5 bases separated the two germline ends. The chain's CDR3 is CASSLVEQETQYF. CDR3 DNA sequence: TGTGCCAGCAGCTTGGTGGAACAAGAGACCCAGTACTTC.

The chain is built from TRBV20-1 and TRBJ1-1; possible D gene TRBD1, 5 bases. Trimming stripped 6 bases from V and 7 bases from J, with 9 bases between. Germline-derived CDR1 and CDR2 are DFQATT and SNEGSKA (reference sequence). This CDR3 comprises 10 residues. CDR3 residues: CSAPRGEAFF. CDR3 coding DNA: TGCAGTGCCCCTAGGGGTGAAGCTTTCTTT.

The rearrangement joins TRBV7-9 to TRBJ2-3; D might be TRBD1 or TRBD2, each matching 5 bases. This CDR3 spans 16 amino acids. V was pared by 1 base and J by 2 bases, with 13 bases between. Germline CDR1 reads SEHNR; CDR2 reads FQNEAQ (reference sequence). The CDR3 loop reads CASSLVVGDPTDTQYF. CDR3 DNA: TGTGCCAGCAGCTTAGTAGTCGGGGACCCCACAGATACGCAGTATTTT.

This clonotype occurred many times. The chain has TRBV9 and TRBJ2-3, with D uncertain. Germline-derived CDR1 and CDR2 are SGDLS and YYNGEE. Trimming removed 0 bases from V and 4 bases from J, with 9 bases in between. The CDR3 totals 14 residues. CDR3 in DNA: TGTGCCAGCAGCGTAGACCCTGCACCAGATACGCAGTATTTT. It is translated as CASSVDPAPDTQYF.